The 5 T cell receptor beta chains below all came from one sample that was sequenced in a study of T-cell reconstitution after alpha-beta-depleted transplantation in children. A TCRbeta library incorporating unique molecular identifiers was prepared. In TCRdb, the PCR reads were re-called with MiXCR into one record per CDR3 protein. This table has roughly 490,000 distinct CDR3 sequences, more than 9.5% appearing once. The material sequenced was PBMCs, mostly from graft donor cells, taken 180 days after TCRalphabeta/CD19-depleted stem cell transplant. Every receptor here comes from a female patient under 10 years old who had a stem cell transplant for aplastic anemia, so the T cells may come from the graft donor.

J is TRBJ2-7 and V is TRBV7-9; D perhaps matches TRBD1 (6 bases). V gave up 5 bases and J gave up 0 bases, with 17 bases separating them. Germline V gives CDR1 SEHNR, CDR2 FQNEAQ (reference sequence). This CDR3 contains 16 residues. DNA for the CDR3: TGTGCCAGCAGCCCTCCGGGGCAGGGGTCCTCCTACGAGCAGTACTTC. Protein product: CASSPPGQGSSYEQYF.

The chain employs TRBV5-1 and TRBJ2-7; TRBD2 matches at 11 bases. CDR1 is SGHRS, CDR2 YFSETQ, per germline. J lost 0 bases, V lost 4 bases, and 6 bases had no gene match. The CDR3 totals 16 residues. The CDR3 sequence is CASSTRLAGYSYEQYF. CDR3 bases: TGCGCCAGCAGCACACGACTAGCGGGATACTCCTACGAGCAGTACTTC.

J is TRBJ2-7 and V is TRBV27; TRBD1 agrees at 7 bases. The length of the CDR3 is 13 residues. J lost 2 bases, V lost 8 bases, and 6 bases had no gene match. The germline gives CDR1 MNHEY, CDR2 SMNVEV (reference sequence). CDR3 sequence reads: CASLGTGAYEQYF. The CDR3 DNA is TGTGCCAGCCTGGGCACAGGGGCCTACGAGCAGTACTTC.

This clonotype was detected ten times or more. V and J are TRBV29-1 and TRBJ2-4; 7 bases agree with TRBD1. V shed 1 base and J 2 bases; nucleotides not matched to a gene: 8. Germline V gene sequence: CDR1 SQVTM, CDR2 ANQGSEA. CDR3 length: 16 residues. The CDR3 bases are TGCAGCGTTGAAGCCCACCGACAGGGAACCAAAAACATTCAGTACTTC. Translating gives CSVEAHRQGTKNIQYF.

This clonotype turned up a few times. This chain joins TRBV15 and TRBJ2-2; D gene uncertain. V shed 8 bases and J shed 4 bases, with 8 bases lying between them. Germline V gene data show CDR1 as LNHNV and CDR2 as YYDKDF (reference sequence). The CDR3 length is 12 residues. The CDR3 reads CATASSTGELFF. The CDR3, as DNA: TGTGCCACCGCCTCGAGCACCGGGGAGCTGTTTTTT.